The T cell receptor (beta chain) described here comes from a study of OX40 agonist ivuxolimab in advanced cancers. Overall study: Ivuxolimab was administered intravenously to patients at 0.01 to 10 mg/kg every 2 weeks.

Germline V CDR1 and CDR2: MNHEY, SMNVEV (reference sequence). CDR3 length equals 16 residues. The ends lost 0 bases at V and 2 bases at J; junction bases unmatched: 7. Profiling relied on immunoSEQ multiplex PCR, and the TCRdb table lists in-frame clones only, not all of them. The data show some 77,000 clones, approximately 92% seen once. As concerns this clone: Its antigen is unidentified.

Findings of the study overall: Clonal expansion among partial responders at 0.1-3.0 mg/kg ranked near the lowest. Among T cells, CD8+ cells averaged more expanded clones than CD4+ cells.

The TCR comes from an adult with an advanced solid tumor such as melanoma, head and neck, liver or kidney cancer. The genes are TRBV27 and TRBJ2-7; TRBD1 aligns across 7 bases. The source was CD4+ or CD8+ T cells sorted from blood, collected in a trial of the OX40 agonist ivuxolimab. This chain's CDR3 is CASSLSRGTVAYEQYF. The CDR3 DNA reads as TGTGCCAGCAGTTTATCGAGAGGGACAGTTGCCTACGAGCAGTACTTC.